This is a list of T cell receptor beta chains from one sample in a study of T cell clusters in autoimmune cytopenias. TCRdb re-called the multiplex PCR reads and catalogs CDR3 proteins one per entry, DNA excluded. Here the sample table reports about 6,700 distinct CDR3 sequences. The same sample was also studied in work on T cell repertoires in aging, cancer and after chemotherapy.

Specimen: peripheral blood. The origin of the receptors is a human donor in good health. Both conserved end residues are part of each CDR3. Only part of the rows carry a size: once, few, many, or a class if the clone is expanded.

cdr3_aa: CASSSPGLAGEQFF; clone_size: .; j_call: TRBJ2-1; v_call: TRBV12-3/TRBV12-4
cdr3_aa: CASSMDGPRSAEAFF; clone_size: .; j_call: TRBJ1-1; v_call: TRBV5-4
cdr3_aa: CSARDLGGNQPQHF; clone_size: .; j_call: TRBJ1-5; v_call: TRBV20-1
cdr3_aa: CASTLGTGISPLHF; clone_size: medium-sized; j_call: TRBJ1-6; v_call: TRBV5-6
cdr3_aa: CASSASGGFYNEQFF; clone_size: medium-sized; j_call: TRBJ2-1; v_call: TRBV19
cdr3_aa: CASSEPRQGAEEKLFF; clone_size: .; j_call: TRBJ1-4; v_call: TRBV6-1
cdr3_aa: CASSPSQGATGELFF; clone_size: .; j_call: TRBJ2-2; v_call: TRBV7-2
cdr3_aa: CASTPGLAGVNGEQYF; clone_size: .; j_call: TRBJ2-7; v_call: TRBV12-3/TRBV12-4
cdr3_aa: CASSRQHNYGYTF; clone_size: .; j_call: TRBJ1-2; v_call: TRBV27
cdr3_aa: CASSAGPRETQYF; clone_size: medium-sized; j_call: TRBJ2-5; v_call: TRBV12-3/TRBV12-4
cdr3_aa: CASRGAGAREKLFF; clone_size: .; j_call: TRBJ1-4; v_call: TRBV12-3/TRBV12-4
cdr3_aa: CATQRQPNTGELFF; clone_size: medium-sized; j_call: TRBJ2-2; v_call: TRBV19
cdr3_aa: CASSQEGQAYGYTF; clone_size: .; j_call: TRBJ1-2; v_call: TRBV4-1
cdr3_aa: CASSLGRGRGYEQYF; clone_size: .; j_call: TRBJ2-7; v_call: TRBV12-3/TRBV12-4
cdr3_aa: CASSLKGVEQFF; clone_size: .; j_call: TRBJ2-1; v_call: TRBV12-3/TRBV12-4
cdr3_aa: CASSQFPGTGYEQYF; clone_size: .; j_call: TRBJ2-7; v_call: TRBV4-2
cdr3_aa: CASSPAQGGHSPLHF; clone_size: .; j_call: TRBJ1-6; v_call: TRBV18